These 27 T cell receptor beta chains were all obtained from the same sample, sequenced in a study of T cell responses to AZD1222 COVID-19 vaccine. The data were produced by immunoSEQ multiplex PCR, yet TCRdb's version contains in-frame clones alone and is incomplete. The sample yields about 100,000 clones, roughly nine tenths seen once. Sample: peripheral blood, taken 28 days after the second AZD1222 dose. Every receptor here comes from an adult who received the AZD1222 COVID-19 vaccine.

The rearrangement joins TRBV3-1 (or the pseudogene TRBV3-2) to TRBJ2-5; 7 nucleotides line up with TRBD2. The CDR3 has 16 residues. The ends lost 0 bases at V and 2 bases at J; junction bases unmatched: 6. The germline V gene has CDR1 LGHDT and CDR2 YNNKEL (reference sequence). In nucleotides, the CDR3 is TGTGCCAGCAGCCAAGATCGGCGGGAGTTACAAGAGACCCAGTACTTC. This translates into CASSQDRRELQETQYF.

The CDR3 sequence is CASVAGGNYEQYF. CDR3 sequence (DNA): TGTGCCAGCGTTGCGGGGGGGAACTACGAGCAGTACTTC. This chain joins TRBV28 and TRBJ2-7; 9 bases are shared with TRBD2. V was pared by 8 bases and J by 3 bases, with 5 bases of the junction left unmatched. Germline V gene sequence: CDR1 MDHEN, CDR2 SYDVKM. This CDR3 has 13 amino acids.

The chain carries TRBV28 and TRBJ2-5, with a tentative D call TRBD1 (6 bases). CDR3 size: 15 residues. Germline V gene sequence: CDR1 MDHEN, CDR2 SYDVKM. The ends were cut back, 2 bases at V and 5 bases at J, with 15 bases in the middle. CDR3 region: CASSLGQPKLETQYF. CDR3 nucleotide sequence: TGTGCCAGCAGTTTAGGACAGCCCAAGCTGGAGACCCAGTACTTC.

The J gene is TRBJ2-4, the V gene TRBV5-4; 10 positions agree with TRBD1. With 3 bases clipped from V and 2 bases from J, the junction kept 5 bases outside the gene matches. The CDR3 contains 16 residues. Germline values: CDR1 SGHNT, CDR2 YYREEE (reference sequence). DNA for the CDR3: TGTGCCAGCAGCTCCGGGACAGGGGACCCCAAAAACATTCAGTACTTC. Amino acid sequence: CASSSGTGDPKNIQYF.

The rearrangement joins TRBV5-1 to TRBJ1-1, with D uncertain. The CDR3 spans 15 residues. Germline V gene lookup returns CDR1 SGHRS and CDR2 YFSETQ. V was cut by 2 bases and J by 4 bases, with 15 bases left in between. The chain's CDR3 is CASSFEGKPGTEAFF. CDR3 bases: TGCGCCAGCAGCTTTGAAGGTAAGCCAGGCACTGAAGCTTTCTTT.

J is TRBJ2-5 and V is TRBV6-7; TRBD2 might be the D (5 bases). TRBV6-7 is assigned to the ORF class and has an uncertain function. The CDR3 is 13 residues long. Deletions cut 6 bases from V and 5 bases from J, with 13 bases between. Here the CDR3 reads CASSPGGEETQYF. CDR3 DNA: TGTGCCAGCAGCCCAGGAGGCGAGGAGACCCAGTACTTC.

This clone was seen only once. Here the CDR3 reads CASSFAGQGFLAEAFF. The CDR3 DNA follows: TGTGCCAGCAGCTTCGCAGGACAGGGTTTTCTGGCTGAAGCTTTCTTT. This chain links TRBV5-8 with TRBJ1-1, with 8 bases lining up with TRBD1. V shed 2 bases, J shed 6 bases, and the junction held 12 bases outside the gene matches. This CDR3 is 16 amino acids long. Germline-derived CDR1 and CDR2 are SGHTS and YDEGEE.

The chain has TRBV3-1 (or the pseudogene TRBV3-2) and TRBJ1-6; TRBD1 matches at 10 bases. CDR1 and CDR2 (germline): LGHDT, YNNKEL (reference sequence). This CDR3 contains 15 residues. With 4 bases clipped from V and 10 bases from J, the junction kept 7 bases outside the gene matches. This CDR3 is CASSLGDRGGSPLHF. DNA for the CDR3: TGTGCCAGCAGCCTCGGGGACAGGGGAGGGTCACCCCTCCACTTT.

The chain has TRBV7-2 and TRBJ1-1; D not certain. Between the trimmed V and J ends, which lost 2 bases and 5 bases, there was a span of 12 bases. The CDR3 has 14 amino acids. Per germline, CDR1 SGHTA and CDR2 FQGNSA. CDR3 protein: CASSLRGYDTEAFF. CDR3 in DNA: TGTGCCAGCAGCTTAAGAGGGTACGATACTGAAGCTTTCTTT.

This chain uses TRBV25-1 with TRBJ1-1, with D possibly matching TRBD1 (5 bases). This CDR3 has 15 amino acids. Germline V gene sequence: CDR1 MGHDK, CDR2 SYGVNS. Trimming took off 2 bases at V and 0 bases at J, with 10 bases between the two ends. DNA for the CDR3: TGTGCCAGCAGTGAAAGGATGGGGCTGAACACTGAAGCTTTCTTT. Translation gives CASSERMGLNTEAFF.

J is TRBJ2-1 and V is TRBV10-3; 11 positions match TRBD1. There are 15 residues in the CDR3. Trimming at V came to 4 bases and at J to 7 bases, leaving 6 bases not matched to a gene. Germline V gene sequence: CDR1 ENHRY, CDR2 SYGVKD. CDR3: CAISAGTGGWNEQFF. The CDR3 nucleotides are TGTGCCATCAGTGCTGGGACAGGGGGTTGGAATGAGCAGTTCTTC.

The V call is TRBV9, the J call TRBJ1-5; no firm D call. Germline V gives CDR1 SGDLS, CDR2 YYNGEE. With 0 bases removed from V and 1 base from J, the gap between germline ends came to 8 bases. The CDR3 has 15 amino acids. The CDR3: CASSVGPFSNQPQHF. The CDR3 nucleotides read TGTGCCAGCAGCGTAGGCCCATTCAGCAATCAGCCCCAGCATTTT.

The chain employs TRBV5-1 and TRBJ1-6; D is uncertain. The CDR3 spans 16 residues. V lost 0 bases and J 0 bases, leaving 7 bases between the germline ends. The germline V gene has CDR1 SGHRS and CDR2 YFSETQ. The CDR3 spells CASSLGSSSYNSPLHF. Here the CDR3 DNA reads TGCGCCAGCAGCTTGGGATCGAGCTCCTATAATTCACCCCTCCACTTT.

This clone was recorded a few times. The J gene is TRBJ2-2, the V gene TRBV18; TRBD2 matches at 7 bases. CDR3 length equals 15 residues. Germline V CDR1 and CDR2: KGHSH, LQKENI. J gave up 6 bases and V 2 bases, and 6 bases lay outside the gene matches. CDR3 sequence: CASSPSGAGAGELFF. The CDR3 DNA follows: TGTGCCAGCTCACCATCCGGCGCGGGGGCCGGGGAGCTGTTTTTT.

A single count supports this clone. The chain carries TRBV9 and TRBJ2-2, with 7 bases that match TRBD2. The CDR3 has 13 amino acids. Germline V gene data show CDR1 as SGDLS and CDR2 as YYNGEE. The V gene end was trimmed by 2 bases and the J gene end by 6 bases; junction bases not matched to a gene: 1. CDR3 in amino acids: CASSVGGSGELFF. The CDR3 coding sequence is TGTGCCAGCAGCGTCGGGGGGTCCGGGGAGCTGTTTTTT. Complete variable domain (other parts from reference TRBV9 and TRBJ2-2): DSGVTQTPKHLITATGQRVTLRCSPRSGDLSVYWYQQSLDQGLQFLIQYYNGEERAKGNILERFSAQQFPDLHSELNLSSLELGDSALYFCASSVGGSGELFFGEGSRLTVL.

This sequence joins TRBV28 and TRBJ2-5; the match to TRBD1 covers 7 bases. The CDR3 is 15 amino acids. Trimming took 7 bases from V and 4 from J; bases not matched to a gene: 12. Germline CDR1 and CDR2: MDHEN and SYDVKM. Written as DNA, the CDR3 is TGTGCCAGCACCGTAGGGGGCTTGAGGTCAGAGACCCAGTACTTC. Its translation is CASTVGGLRSETQYF.

The V call is TRBV7-9, the J call TRBJ2-7; 10 bases fit TRBD2. This CDR3 region has 14 residues. Per germline, CDR1 SEHNR and CDR2 FQNEAQ (reference sequence). Losses at the gene ends were 4 bases for V and 2 bases for J; bases not matched to a gene: 2. The CDR3 nucleotides read TGTGCCAGCAGCTCCCTAGCGGGAGCCTACGAGCAGTACTTC. Translated: CASSSLAGAYEQYF.

The DNA of the CDR3 is TGTGCCAGTTACCGGGACTCCGAGCAGCCCCAGCATTTT. Encoded protein: CASYRDSEQPQHF. This chain uses TRBV28 with TRBJ1-5; maybe TRBD1 (5 bases). The CDR3 consists of 13 residues. Germline loops: CDR1 MDHEN, CDR2 SYDVKM. V was clipped by 9 bases and J by 7 bases, with 16 bases between them.

This rearrangement joins TRBV7-2 to TRBJ1-4; no definite D call. Germline V lookup: CDR1 SGHTA, CDR2 FQGNSA. The CDR3 loop spans 13 amino acids. V was cut by 5 bases and J by 8 bases, with 12 bases left in between. CDR3 nucleotides: TGTGCCAGCAGCCTGCCCGAGGTGGAAAAACTGTTTTTT. It translates to CASSLPEVEKLFF.

A remark on this clone: This specimen includes other DNA sequences encoding the same CDR3. The J gene is TRBJ1-2, the V gene TRBV28; no clear D. CDR1 MDHEN and CDR2 SYDVKM come from the germline V gene. The CDR3 length is 13 residues. The V end lost 1 base, the J end lost 5 bases, and 8 bases lay between the germline ends. The DNA of the CDR3 is TGTGCCAGCAGTTTATTGGGAGGGTATGGCTACACCTTC. Translation: CASSLLGGYGYTF.

The J gene is TRBJ1-2, the V gene TRBV9, with D possibly TRBD1 on 5 matching bases. Trimming stripped 0 bases from V and 2 bases from J, with 5 bases between. Germline V gives CDR1 SGDLS, CDR2 YYNGEE. CDR3 length: 13 residues. In nucleotides, the CDR3 is TGTGCCAGCAGCGTAGAGGGGAACTATGGCTACACCTTC. Encoded protein: CASSVEGNYGYTF.

The chain couples TRBV5-8 to TRBJ1-3; TRBD1 matches 10 bases. Germline trimming cut 4 bases from V and 2 bases from J; bases unmatched to any gene: 6. The CDR3 is 16 residues long. Germline CDR1 and CDR2: SGHTS and YDEGEE. The CDR3 spells CASSQGTGATGNTIYF. In DNA form, the CDR3 reads TGTGCCAGCAGCCAAGGGACAGGGGCCACTGGAAACACCATATATTTT.

This clone turned up a few times. This sequence joins TRBV11-2 and TRBJ2-1; 9 positions match TRBD2. The V and J ends lost 1 base and 0 bases, in that order; junction bases with no gene match: 4. Germline CDR1 is SGHAT and CDR2 is FQNNGV. This CDR3 spans 17 amino acids. The CDR3: CASSLVGSGSSYNEQFF. The DNA for the CDR3 is TGTGCCAGCAGCTTAGTGGGTAGCGGGAGCTCCTACAATGAGCAGTTCTTC. Full variable domain (rest looked up from reference TRBV11-2 and TRBJ2-1): EAGVAQSPRYKIIEKRQSVAFWCNPISGHATLYWYQQILGQGPKLLIQFQNNGVVDDSQLPKDRFSAERLKGVDSTLKIQPAKLEDSAVYLCASSLVGSGSSYNEQFFGPGTRLTVL.

The gene calls are TRBV7-9 and TRBJ2-7; possibly TRBD1 for D (7 bases). Per the germline V gene, CDR1 is SEHNR and CDR2 is FQNEAQ (reference sequence). There are 15 residues in the CDR3. V gave up 2 bases and J gave up 2 bases, with 13 bases separating them. CDR3 loop: CASSLRQGGTYEQYF. In nucleotides, the CDR3 is TGTGCCAGCAGCTTAAGACAGGGCGGGACCTACGAGCAGTACTTC. Full variable domain (outside the CDR3, taken from reference TRBV7-9 and TRBJ2-7): DTGVSQNPRHKITKRGQNVTFRCDPISEHNRLYWYRQTLGQGPEFLTYFQNEAQLEKSRLLSDRFSAERPKGSFSTLEIQRTEQGDSAMYLCASSLRQGGTYEQYFGPGTRLTVT.

The chain has TRBV27 and TRBJ1-3, with a possible D match to TRBD1 (5 bases). CDR1 MNHEY and CDR2 SMNVEV come from the germline V gene (reference sequence). The CDR3 contains 15 residues. With 2 bases removed from V and 3 bases from J, the gap between germline ends came to 11 bases. In DNA form, the CDR3 reads TGTGCCAGCAGTTTAAATAGGGGTGGTGGAAACACCATATATTTT. This translates into CASSLNRGGGNTIYF.

This chain joins TRBV6-5 and TRBJ1-2; D is perhaps TRBD1 (6 bases). The CDR3 sequence is 15 residues long. Trimming stripped 6 bases from V and 2 bases from J, with 16 bases between. Looked up from germline, CDR1 is MNHEY and CDR2 is SVGAGI. This CDR3 reads CASRLGGGANYGYTF. In DNA form, the CDR3 reads TGTGCCAGCAGGCTGGGGGGGGGCGCGAACTATGGCTACACCTTC.

The chain joins TRBV7-9 to TRBJ2-7; 9 nucleotides line up with TRBD2. The CDR3 sequence is 18 residues long. The trim removed 4 bases at V and 3 bases at J, leaving 16 bases unmatched. Per germline, CDR1 SEHNR and CDR2 FQNEAQ (reference sequence). The CDR3 reads CASSSTTGLAGFFYEQYF. CDR3 in DNA: TGTGCCAGCAGCTCAACTACAGGTCTAGCGGGGTTTTTCTACGAGCAGTACTTC.